The 5 T cell receptor beta chains reported below all come from one sample, sequenced in a study of shared T cell receptors in the human thymus. Repertoires were generated with immunoSEQ multiplex PCR, while TCRdb's copy carries only in-frame clones and drops some. Of 600,000 to 900,000 clones detected, approximately 85% appear once; the ten largest clones hold under 0.012%. Another study also made use of these data, one on human thymus T cells.

Sequenced: thymocytes. These receptors came from a girl under three years old with a congenital heart defect.

This sequence joins TRBV20-1 and TRBJ1-1; D unclear. The CDR3 length is 8 residues. Germline lookup yields CDR1 DFQATT and CDR2 SNEGSKA (reference sequence). Trimming shortened V by 8 bases and J by 14 bases, and 12 bases separated the two germline ends. CDR3 in DNA: TGCAGTCCATACTCAGGATTCTTT. Encoded protein: CSPYSGFF.

This chain connects TRBV4-1 to TRBJ2-2; 9 positions match TRBD1. The CDR3 is 17 residues long. In germline, CDR1 is MGHRA, CDR2 YSYEKL. Germline trimming cut 0 bases from V and 8 bases from J; bases unmatched to any gene: 10. The CDR3, as DNA: TGCGCCAGCAGCCAAGATAATTGGACAGGGGATGCGGGGGAGCTGTTTTTT. Its protein product is CASSQDNWTGDAGELFF.

The rearrangement links TRBV4-1 to TRBJ1-1; 8 bases fit TRBD1. The germline V gene has CDR1 MGHRA and CDR2 YSYEKL. The V gene end was trimmed by 3 bases and the J gene end by 3 bases; junction bases not matched to a gene: 6. CDR3 length: 15 amino acids. The CDR3 region is CASSQTGVDYTEAFF. The CDR3 region has the DNA TGCGCCAGCAGCCAGACAGGGGTTGACTACACTGAAGCTTTCTTT.

Here the CDR3 DNA reads TGTGCCAGCAGTGAGGGGGGGAAGCCCCAGCATTTT. This sequence encodes CASSEGGKPQHF. The chain has TRBV27 and TRBJ1-5, with D tentatively TRBD1 (6 bases). The CDR3 length is 12 residues. Trimming took off 5 bases at V and 8 bases at J, with 10 bases between the two ends. Germline CDR1 MNHEY, CDR2 SMNVEV (reference sequence).

The V and J genes are TRBV19 and TRBJ2-7, with 14 bases lining up with TRBD2. The CDR3 is made up of 19 amino acids. The trim removed 7 bases at V and 0 bases at J, leaving 14 bases unmatched. Germline V gene data show CDR1 as LNHDA and CDR2 as SQIVND (reference sequence). The CDR3 sequence: CASTNGLAGGISTSYEQYF. CDR3 in DNA: TGTGCCAGTACCAATGGACTAGCGGGGGGAATTTCCACCTCCTACGAGCAGTACTTC.